The 16 T cell receptor beta chains listed next were all sequenced from one sample in a study of cytomegalovirus exposure and HLA in healthy donors. The PCR was carried out with 60 Vbeta primers and 13 Jbeta primers. The method was immunoSEQ multiplex PCR; TCRdb's version includes in-frame clones alone and lacks a portion of them. This sample has nearly 110,000 clones, with approximately 73% found just once. The sequencing input was PBMCs. Receptors were obtained from a man aged 25-45 years in good health and CMV-seronegative.

This clone was seen a handful of times. The rearrangement links TRBV5-1 to TRBJ2-5; the D gene is possibly TRBD2 (6 bases). V was clipped by 3 bases and J by 5 bases, with 11 bases between them. CDR1 and CDR2 (germline): SGHRS, YFSETQ. The CDR3 runs to 13 residues. The CDR3 sequence is CASSSGGGETQYF. The CDR3 nucleotides read TGCGCCAGCAGCTCCGGTGGAGGGGAGACCCAGTACTTC.

The gene calls are TRBV30 and TRBJ2-5; D remains unclear. V dropped 0 bases and J dropped 5 bases, with 4 bases sitting between them. The CDR3 runs to 11 residues. CDR1 and CDR2 (germline): GTSNPN, SVGIG (reference sequence). CDR3 sequence: CAWSVSETQYF. CDR3 DNA: TGTGCCTGGAGTGTAAGCGAGACCCAGTACTTC.

A few counts support this clone. The chain links TRBV15 to TRBJ1-5; 12 nucleotides line up with TRBD1. The germline V gene encodes CDR1 LNHNV and CDR2 YYDKDF (reference sequence). CDR3 length: 16 residues. The junction had 6 bases not matched to a gene; V was cut back by 1 base and J by 8 bases. CDR3 DNA sequence: TGTGCCACCAGCAGAGTGTCGGGACAGGGGGCTAAGCCCCAGCATTTT. Its protein is CATSRVSGQGAKPQHF.

The rearrangement joins TRBV29-1 to TRBJ2-5; 10 bases line up with TRBD2. The CDR3 is 14 residues long. Germline V gene data show CDR1 as SQVTM and CDR2 as ANQGSEA. Trimming cost V 6 bases and J 4 bases; bases outside gene matches: 8. The CDR3 protein is CSVDSGRWGETQYF. The CDR3 DNA reads TGCAGCGTAGATAGCGGGAGGTGGGGAGAGACCCAGTACTTC.

The V gene is TRBV6-1, the J gene TRBJ2-5, with 11 bases identical to TRBD2. Per the germline V gene, CDR1 is MNHNS and CDR2 is SASEGT. V shed 6 bases, J shed 5 bases, and the junction held 14 bases outside the gene matches. CDR3 length equals 17 residues. The CDR3 is CASSEPGLAERGETQYF. DNA of the CDR3: TGTGCCAGCAGCGAACCGGGACTAGCGGAAAGGGGGGAGACCCAGTACTTC.

The gene calls are TRBV6-4 and TRBJ1-5; 9 bases match TRBD1. The CDR3 runs 16 residues. V was clipped by 5 bases and J by 2 bases; unmatched bases: 7. The germline V gene has CDR1 MRHNA and CDR2 SNTAGT. CDR3 nucleotides: TGTGCCAGCAGTTACAGGGGGCTAGTGCGCAATCAGCCCCAGCATTTT. Residues: CASSYRGLVRNQPQHF.

V usage is TRBV19 and J usage is TRBJ2-1; TRBD1 aligns across 12 bases. The CDR3 totals 13 residues. The germline gives CDR1 LNHDA, CDR2 SQIVND (reference sequence). With V trimmed by 9 bases and J by 7 bases, 4 bases remained unmatched. In DNA form, the CDR3 reads TGTGCCAGCGGGACAGGGGGCAGGAATGAGCAGTTCTTC. Protein product: CASGTGGRNEQFF.

This clone was counted once. The rearrangement uses TRBV11-1 and TRBJ2-3; TRBD2 matches at 10 bases. V lost 3 bases, J lost 1 base, and 7 bases stayed unmatched. Germline V CDR1 and CDR2: SGHAT, FQDESV (reference sequence). The CDR3 sequence is 17 residues long. The CDR3 loop is CASSLASGSLGTDTQYF. The CDR3 DNA is TGTGCCAGCAGCTTGGCTAGCGGGAGCTTGGGCACAGATACGCAGTATTTT.

The chain couples TRBV6-1 to TRBJ2-7; weak D call: TRBD2 (5 bases). This CDR3 is built from 14 residues. V was shortened by 0 bases and J by 3 bases, with 9 bases between the two germline ends. From germline, CDR1 is MNHNS and CDR2 SASEGT. The CDR3 loop is CASSEAQTIYEQYF. Here the CDR3 DNA reads TGTGCCAGCAGTGAAGCGCAGACTATCTACGAGCAGTACTTC.

V is TRBV7-3 and J is TRBJ2-7; 7 nucleotides agree with TRBD2. The CDR3 has 15 residues. Germline V gene lookup returns CDR1 SGHTA and CDR2 FQGTGA. V shed 2 bases, J shed 4 bases, and the junction held 8 bases outside the gene matches. The CDR3 bases are TGTGCCAGCAGCTTATCGGGGGGTTCAGTGTACGAGCAGTACTTC. Translating gives CASSLSGGSVYEQYF.

V and J are TRBV21-1 and TRBJ1-1; the table's D gene call, TRBD1, was not cross checked with the DNA. TRBV21-1 is marked as a pseudogene. This CDR3 is built from 14 residues. CDR3 bases: TGTGCCAGCTTCCGTGCAGGGGCGATCACTGAAGCTTTCTTT. Its protein product is CASFRAGAITEAFF.

Many counts were recorded for this clone. J is TRBJ1-2 and V is TRBV19; 8 bases align to TRBD1. CDR3 length: 13 residues. From germline, CDR1 is LNHDA and CDR2 SQIVND (reference sequence). V gave up 6 bases and J gave up 8 bases; unmatched junction bases: 8. Written as DNA, the CDR3 is TGTGCCAGTAGCCTACAGGGGGTCGGCGGCTACACCTTC. It codes for CASSLQGVGGYTF.

The CDR3 region is CASREGLGQGIISYNEQFF. As DNA, the CDR3 is TGTGCCAGCAGAGAAGGCCTCGGACAGGGTATAATTTCCTACAATGAGCAGTTCTTC. The V call is TRBV28, the J call TRBJ2-1, with TRBD1 identical over 8 bases. V lost 6 bases to trimming and J lost 1 base; unmatched junction nucleotides: 17. The CDR3 has 19 residues. Germline CDR1 MDHEN, CDR2 SYDVKM.

Notes on this clone: The sample contains more than one DNA sequence encoding this CDR3. The rearrangement joins TRBV4-1 to TRBJ2-5, with 8 bases that match TRBD2. Germline trimming cut 0 bases from V and 5 bases from J; bases unmatched to any gene: 5. The V gene's germline CDR1 is MGHRA and CDR2 YSYEKL. The CDR3 runs 15 residues. CDR3 bases: TGCGCCAGCAGCCAAGACGGACTAGCTAGGGAGACCCAGTACTTC. Protein sequence: CASSQDGLARETQYF.

Turning to this clone: Other DNA sequences from this sample encode an identical CDR3 as well. The chain recombines TRBV7-3 with TRBJ2-5; perhaps TRBD2 as D (6 bases). Germline V gene lookup returns CDR1 SGHTA and CDR2 FQGTGA. Trimming shortened V by 5 bases and J by 1 base, and 14 bases separated the two germline ends. The CDR3 has 15 amino acids. CDR3 protein: CASSLSGGAQETQYF. Written as DNA, the CDR3 is TGTGCCAGCAGCCTTAGCGGAGGGGCCCAAGAGACCCAGTACTTC.

The chain links TRBV28 to TRBJ2-7; maybe TRBD2 (5 bases). Trimming took 2 bases from V and 0 from J, leaving 11 bases between them. This CDR3 comprises 15 residues. Germline CDR1 MDHEN, CDR2 SYDVKM. In DNA form, the CDR3 reads TGTGCCAGCAGTTTACGGGGTATAAGCTCCTACGAGCAGTACTTC. It specifies CASSLRGISSYEQYF.